This paragraph covers one T cell receptor (beta chain) sequence. This CDR3 comprises 17 residues. The V gene lost 4 bases and the J gene lost 3 bases, with 22 bases spanning the gap. Germline-derived CDR1 and CDR2 are SGDLS and YYNGEE. Repertoires were generated with immunoSEQ multiplex PCR, while TCRdb's copy carries only in-frame clones and drops some. The sample lists 9,500 to 14,000 clones, approximately 89% occurring once. This sample stems from a study of blood T cell dynamics during melanoma immunotherapy. Study-level background: Patients with metastatic melanoma got pembrolizumab or nivolumab-ipilimumab as first-line care.

Documented time point: week 3, after first cycle of checkpoint inhibitor. The sequence was collected from a human donor with melanoma. The V call is TRBV9, the J call TRBJ1-2; D gene ambiguous. Specimen: blood, collected from a patient treated with checkpoint blockade. The CDR3 nucleotides are TGTGCCAGCAGCCGACCGGGATCTGCCAACCCTGACTATGGCTACACCTTC. Residues: CASSRPGSANPDYGYTF.